The clone carrying this T cell receptor beta chain was found a few times. The record originates from a study of blood T cell repertoires in COVID-19. Across the whole study: PBMCs, B-cell-depleted T cells, or T cells provided the cDNA or gDNA that made up the material.

In the original workflow: Amplification with reference gene primers provided the estimates of nucleated cell counts. Generated by immunoSEQ multiplex PCR, the TCRdb table keeps only in-frame clones and is missing some. V and J calls and clone size are those listed in that table; D and trimming were worked out from the DNA. The table lists roughly 81,000 clones, 70% to 85% of them singletons, with roughly 3% in the top ten. The germline V gene encodes CDR1 SGHRS and CDR2 YFSETQ. The CDR3 runs 13 residues. With 4 bases removed from V and 1 base from J, the gap between germline ends came to 8 bases. V usage is TRBV5-1 and J usage is TRBJ1-1, with a weak D call TRBD1 (5 bases). The TCR was taken from a woman older than 75 with COVID-19, enrolled during active disease. Sequenced material: peripheral blood. CDR3 amino acids: CASSIGQNTEAFF. CDR3 coding DNA: TGCGCCAGCAGCATTGGACAGAACACTGAAGCTTTCTTT. Drawing the rest from reference TRBV5-1 and TRBJ1-1, the complete variable domain is KAGVTQTPRYLIKTRGQQVTLSCSPISGHRSVSWYQQTPGQGLQFLFEYFSETQRNKGNFPGRFSGRQFSNSRSEMNVSTLELGDSALYLCASSIGQNTEAFFGQGTRLTVV.